This T cell receptor beta chain stems from a study of Graves' ophthalmopathy and Graves' hyperthyroidism. This clonotype was detected only a few times. The antigen is undetermined. As the template, RNA transcripts were used to amplify TCR beta CDR3 regions. RT-PCR with HTBI primers came first, then second-round multiplex PCR. One entry per CDR3 protein results from TCRdb running MiXCR on the multiplex PCR reads. The table has around 600,000 distinct CDR3 sequences, roughly two fifths seen once. CAS ≥3, NOSPECS ≥4, moderate-to-severe activity and duration under 3 months marked donors with ophthalmopathy. This CDR3 is built from 15 residues. Between the trimmed V and J ends, which lost 5 bases and 2 bases, there was a span of 16 bases. Germline CDR1 SEHNR, CDR2 FQNEAQ (reference sequence). Study-wide findings and caveats: Blood also carried most expanded thyroid clonotypes exceeding 0.001 frequency.

The chain joins TRBV7-9 to TRBJ2-7, with D unclear. This TCR was sampled from an adult man with Graves' ophthalmopathy. The specimen was peripheral blood. The CDR3 spells CASSTHPGRPYEQYF. The CDR3, as DNA: TGTGCCAGCAGCACCCACCCGGGCAGACCCTACGAGCAGTACTTC.